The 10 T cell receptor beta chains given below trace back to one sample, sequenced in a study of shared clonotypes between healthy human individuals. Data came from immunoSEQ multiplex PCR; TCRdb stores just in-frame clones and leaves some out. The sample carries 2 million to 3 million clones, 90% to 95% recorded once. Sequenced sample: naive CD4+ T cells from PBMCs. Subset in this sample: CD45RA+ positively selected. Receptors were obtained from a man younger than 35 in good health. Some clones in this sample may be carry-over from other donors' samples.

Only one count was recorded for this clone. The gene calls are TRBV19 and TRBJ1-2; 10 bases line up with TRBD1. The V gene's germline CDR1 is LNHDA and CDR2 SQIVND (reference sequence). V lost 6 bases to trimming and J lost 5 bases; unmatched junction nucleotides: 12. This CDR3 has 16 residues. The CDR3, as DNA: TGTGCCAGTAGGAACCCCGGGACAGGGGCTTTATATGGCTACACCTTC. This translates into CASRNPGTGALYGYTF.

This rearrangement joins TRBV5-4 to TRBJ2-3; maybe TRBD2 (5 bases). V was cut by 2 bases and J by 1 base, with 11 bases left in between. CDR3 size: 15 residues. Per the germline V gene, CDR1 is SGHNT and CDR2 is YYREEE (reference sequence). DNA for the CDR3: TGTGCCAGCAGCTTCCGTGGAGGACGCACAGATACGCAGTATTTT. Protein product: CASSFRGGRTDTQYF.

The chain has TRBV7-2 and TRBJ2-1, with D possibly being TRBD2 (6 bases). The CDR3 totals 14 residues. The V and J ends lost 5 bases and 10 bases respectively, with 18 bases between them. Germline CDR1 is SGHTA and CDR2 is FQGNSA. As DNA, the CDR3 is TGTGCCAGCAGCCTGGGGATGGGAGGCGGGGAGCAGTTCTTC. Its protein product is CASSLGMGGGEQFF.

The CDR3 protein is CASSFSGAQETQYF. The CDR3 nucleotides read TGTGCCAGCAGCTTCTCAGGGGCCCAAGAGACCCAGTACTTC. V usage is TRBV7-2 and J usage is TRBJ2-5, with D maybe TRBD1 (6 bases). Trimming shortened V by 3 bases and J by 1 base, and 9 bases separated the two germline ends. Looked up from germline, CDR1 is SGHTA and CDR2 is FQGNSA. The CDR3 consists of 14 residues.

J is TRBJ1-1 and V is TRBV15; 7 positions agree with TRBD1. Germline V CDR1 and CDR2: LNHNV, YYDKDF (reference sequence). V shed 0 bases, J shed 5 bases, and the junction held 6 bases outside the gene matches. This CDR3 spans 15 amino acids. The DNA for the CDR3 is TGTGCCACCAGCAGAGAGAAAGGGGGCTGGACTGAAGCTTTCTTT. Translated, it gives CATSREKGGWTEAFF.

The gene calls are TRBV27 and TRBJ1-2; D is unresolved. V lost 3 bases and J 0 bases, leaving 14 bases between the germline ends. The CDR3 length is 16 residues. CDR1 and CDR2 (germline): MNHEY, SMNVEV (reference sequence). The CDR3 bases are TGTGCCAGCAGTTTTTTAAAAGTAGGAGCTAACTATGGCTACACCTTC. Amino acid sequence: CASSFLKVGANYGYTF.

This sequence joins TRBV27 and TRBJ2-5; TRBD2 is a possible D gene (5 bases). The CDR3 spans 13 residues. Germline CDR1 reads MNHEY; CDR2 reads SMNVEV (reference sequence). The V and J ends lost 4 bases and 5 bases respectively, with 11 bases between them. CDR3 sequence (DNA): TGTGCCAGCAGTTCCTCGGGGTTCGAGACCCAGTACTTC. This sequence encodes CASSSSGFETQYF.

CDR3 coding DNA: TGTGCCAGCAGCCGAGATTACAATGAGCAGTTCTTC. This codes for CASSRDYNEQFF. The rearrangement uses TRBV9 and TRBJ2-1; D call uncertain. The V gene's germline CDR1 is SGDLS and CDR2 YYNGEE. The V end was cut by 4 bases, the J end by 4 bases, with 6 bases between. The CDR3 extends over 12 amino acids.

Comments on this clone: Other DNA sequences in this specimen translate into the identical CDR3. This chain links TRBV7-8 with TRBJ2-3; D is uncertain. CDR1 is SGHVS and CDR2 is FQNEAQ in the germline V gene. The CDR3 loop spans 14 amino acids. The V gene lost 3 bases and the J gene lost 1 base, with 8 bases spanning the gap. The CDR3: CASSLSSGTDTQYF. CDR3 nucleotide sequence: TGTGCCAGCAGCTTGTCGTCTGGCACAGATACGCAGTATTTT. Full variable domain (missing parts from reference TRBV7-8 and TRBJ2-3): GAGVSQSPRYKVAKRGQDVALRCDPISGHVSLFWYQQALGQGPEFLTYFQNEAQLDKSGLPSDRFFAERPEGSVSTLKIQRTQQEDSAVYLCASSLSSGTDTQYFGPGTRLTVL.

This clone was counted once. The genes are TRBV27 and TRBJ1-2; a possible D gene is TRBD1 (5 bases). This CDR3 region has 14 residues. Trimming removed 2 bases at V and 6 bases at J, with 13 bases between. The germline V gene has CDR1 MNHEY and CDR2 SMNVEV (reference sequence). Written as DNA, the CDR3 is TGTGCCAGCAGTTTAAGGGGCGCTGAGAATGGCTACACCTTC. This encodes CASSLRGAENGYTF.